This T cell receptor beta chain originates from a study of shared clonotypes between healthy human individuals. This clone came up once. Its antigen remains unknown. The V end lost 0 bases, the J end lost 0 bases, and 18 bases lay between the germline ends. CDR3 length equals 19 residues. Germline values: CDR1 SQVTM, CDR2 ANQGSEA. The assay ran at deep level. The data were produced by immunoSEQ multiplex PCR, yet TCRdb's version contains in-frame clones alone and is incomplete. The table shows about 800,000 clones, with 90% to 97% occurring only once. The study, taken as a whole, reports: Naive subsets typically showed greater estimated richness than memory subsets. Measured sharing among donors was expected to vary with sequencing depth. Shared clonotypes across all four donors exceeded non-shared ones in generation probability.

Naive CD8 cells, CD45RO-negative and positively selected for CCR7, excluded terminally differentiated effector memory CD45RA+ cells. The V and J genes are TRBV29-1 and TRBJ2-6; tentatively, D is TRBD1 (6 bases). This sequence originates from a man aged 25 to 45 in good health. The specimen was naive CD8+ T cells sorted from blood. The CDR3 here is CSVEDPAPTGTSGANVLTF. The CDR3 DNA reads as TGCAGCGTTGAAGACCCCGCCCCCACAGGGACCTCTGGGGCCAACGTCCTGACTTTC.